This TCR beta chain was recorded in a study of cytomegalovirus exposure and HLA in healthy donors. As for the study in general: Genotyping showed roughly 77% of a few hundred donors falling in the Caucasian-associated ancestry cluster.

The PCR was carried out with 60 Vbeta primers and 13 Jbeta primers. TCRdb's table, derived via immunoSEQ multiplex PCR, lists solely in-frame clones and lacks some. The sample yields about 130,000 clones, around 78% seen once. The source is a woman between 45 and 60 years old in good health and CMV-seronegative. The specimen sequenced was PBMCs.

The DNA for the CDR3 is TGCGCCAGCAGCCCTCTCCCGACAGGTCCCTATCAGCCCCAGCATTTT. Its translation: CASSPLPTGPYQPQHF. This rearrangement joins TRBV4-1 to TRBJ1-5; possibly TRBD1 for D (6 bases). The CDR3 covers 16 residues. The germline gives CDR1 MGHRA, CDR2 YSYEKL. V was trimmed by 4 bases and J by 5 bases, leaving 18 bases between them.